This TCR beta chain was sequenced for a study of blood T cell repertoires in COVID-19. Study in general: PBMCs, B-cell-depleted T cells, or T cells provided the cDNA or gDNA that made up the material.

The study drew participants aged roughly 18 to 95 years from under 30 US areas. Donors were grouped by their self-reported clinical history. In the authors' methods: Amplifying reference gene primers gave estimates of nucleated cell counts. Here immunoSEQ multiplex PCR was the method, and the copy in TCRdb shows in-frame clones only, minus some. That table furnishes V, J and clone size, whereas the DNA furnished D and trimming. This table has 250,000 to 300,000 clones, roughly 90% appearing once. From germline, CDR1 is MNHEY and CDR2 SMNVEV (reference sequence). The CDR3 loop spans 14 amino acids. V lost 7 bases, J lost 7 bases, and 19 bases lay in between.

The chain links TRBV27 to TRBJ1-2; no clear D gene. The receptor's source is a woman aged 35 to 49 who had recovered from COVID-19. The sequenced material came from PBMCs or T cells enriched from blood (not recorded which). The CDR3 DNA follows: TGTGCCAGCACCCACCCGCGGCGCGGTGGTGGCTACACCTTC. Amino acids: CASTHPRRGGGYTF.